These 25 T cell receptor beta chains share one sample of origin, sequenced in a study of shared clonotypes between healthy human individuals. Naive CD8 cells lacked CD45RO and underwent positive selection for CCR7, leaving out terminally differentiated effector memory CD45RA+ cells. Data came from immunoSEQ multiplex PCR; TCRdb stores just in-frame clones and leaves some out. The sample holds just over 2,000,000 clones, roughly 95% seen once. Sequences were obtained from naive CD8+ T cells sorted from blood. All receptors derive from a man aged 18 to 30 in good health.

This clone was counted a few times. Other nucleotide sequences in the sample specify the same CDR3. V usage is TRBV7-9 and J usage is TRBJ2-5; no clear D gene. This CDR3 has 12 residues. The V gene lost 0 bases and the J gene lost 5 bases, with 4 bases spanning the gap. Germline V gene data show CDR1 as SEHNR and CDR2 as FQNEAQ (reference sequence). CDR3 residues: CASSLAGETQYF. CDR3 bases: TGTGCCAGCAGCTTAGCCGGGGAGACCCAGTACTTC.

This clone was seen once. The V and J genes are TRBV4-1 and TRBJ2-7; D might be TRBD1 (6 bases). Per germline, CDR1 MGHRA and CDR2 YSYEKL. Trimming removed 4 bases from V and 4 bases from J, with 14 bases in between. CDR3 length equals 14 residues. This CDR3 is CASSPRQERYEQYF. In DNA form, the CDR3 reads TGCGCCAGCAGCCCGCGACAGGAGAGGTACGAGCAGTACTTC.

This chain connects TRBV5-1 to TRBJ1-1; D is unresolved. V gave up 4 bases and J gave up 3 bases, with 10 bases separating them. CDR1 and CDR2 (germline): SGHRS, YFSETQ. CDR3 size: 13 residues. The CDR3 here is CASSLRPDTEAFF. The DNA of the CDR3 is TGCGCCAGCAGCCTCCGACCAGACACTGAAGCTTTCTTT. Combining the CDR3 with reference TRBV5-1 and TRBJ1-1 gives the whole variable domain KAGVTQTPRYLIKTRGQQVTLSCSPISGHRSVSWYQQTPGQGLQFLFEYFSETQRNKGNFPGRFSGRQFSNSRSEMNVSTLELGDSALYLCASSLRPDTEAFFGQGTRLTVV.

The chain uses TRBV7-9 and TRBJ1-4; D not resolved. The CDR3 covers 16 residues. Germline assignment: CDR1 SEHNR and CDR2 FQNEAQ (reference sequence). The V gene lost 4 bases and the J gene lost 3 bases, with 15 bases spanning the gap. The DNA for the CDR3 is TGTGCCAGCAGCTCCCCGGCTGGTGGACCTAATGAAAAACTGTTTTTT. Translating gives CASSSPAGGPNEKLFF. Supplemented by reference TRBV7-9 and TRBJ1-4, the full variable domain reads DTGVSQNPRHKITKRGQNVTFRCDPISEHNRLYWYRQTLGQGPEFLTYFQNEAQLEKSRLLSDRFSAERPKGSFSTLEIQRTEQGDSAMYLCASSSPAGGPNEKLFFGSGTQLSVL.

The V gene is TRBV2, the J gene TRBJ2-6; 10 bases align to TRBD2. CDR3 length: 18 amino acids. From germline, CDR1 is SNHLY and CDR2 FYNNEI. Germline trimming cut 3 bases from V and 0 bases from J; bases unmatched to any gene: 5. CDR3 DNA: TGTGCCAGCAGTGATTGGCTAGCGGGGGTCTCTGGGGCCAACGTCCTGACTTTC. Translation: CASSDWLAGVSGANVLTF.

The chain recombines TRBV6-1 with TRBJ2-7; D is unresolved. Trimming shortened V by 10 bases and J by 5 bases, and 15 bases separated the two germline ends. Germline-derived CDR1 and CDR2 are MNHNS and SASEGT. The CDR3 spans 12 residues. This CDR3 reads CATATSLHEQYF. CDR3 bases: TGTGCCACCGCGACCTCCCTCCACGAGCAGTACTTC.

The chain joins TRBV6-1 to TRBJ2-7; TRBD2 agrees at 14 bases. With 4 bases clipped from V and 5 bases from J, the junction kept 10 bases outside the gene matches. The CDR3 length is 17 residues. Germline CDR1 is MNHNS and CDR2 is SASEGT. As DNA, the CDR3 is TGTGCCAGCAGTGCATCCGGGACTAGCGGGAGTAGGAACGAGCAGTACTTC. It encodes CASSASGTSGSRNEQYF.

The chain links TRBV5-6 to TRBJ2-5, with no clear D. V dropped 4 bases and J dropped 2 bases, with 9 bases sitting between them. The CDR3 covers 13 residues. The germline gives CDR1 SGHDT, CDR2 YYEEEE. CDR3 amino acids: CASSPISQETQYF. Written as DNA, the CDR3 is TGTGCCAGCAGCCCTATTTCGCAAGAGACCCAGTACTTC.

The chain carries TRBV4-1 and TRBJ2-7; TRBD1 agrees at 8 bases. Trimming cost V 5 bases and J 3 bases; bases outside gene matches: 6. The CDR3 loop spans 14 amino acids. CDR1 and CDR2 from the germline V gene are MGHRA and YSYEKL. CDR3 in amino acids: CASSGPGQGYEQYF. Written as DNA, the CDR3 is TGCGCCAGCAGCGGTCCCGGACAGGGCTACGAGCAGTACTTC.

CDR3 amino acids: CASSATRGAGPEAFF. Written as DNA, the CDR3 is TGTGCCAGCAGCGCCACCCGAGGGGCGGGTCCTGAAGCTTTCTTT. This sequence joins TRBV7-9 and TRBJ1-1, with TRBD1 as a possible D gene (5 bases). Trimming left V 5 bases short and J 6 bases short, with 19 bases between. CDR1 and CDR2 (germline): SEHNR, FQNEAQ (reference sequence). This CDR3 spans 15 amino acids. The complete variable domain, with remaining parts taken from reference TRBV7-9 and TRBJ1-1, reads DTGVSQNPRHKITKRGQNVTFRCDPISEHNRLYWYRQTLGQGPEFLTYFQNEAQLEKSRLLSDRFSAERPKGSFSTLEIQRTEQGDSAMYLCASSATRGAGPEAFFGQGTRLTVV.

The gene calls are TRBV9 and TRBJ1-6; D is unresolved. V lost 5 bases and J 7 bases, leaving 13 bases between the germline ends. The CDR3 is 14 amino acids. The germline CDR1 and CDR2 sequences are SGDLS and YYNGEE. CDR3 in DNA: TGTGCCAGCAGTTCACAGACCGGGAATTCACCCCTCCACTTT. Amino acid sequence: CASSSQTGNSPLHF.

The V gene is TRBV7-9, the J gene TRBJ1-1; D unresolved. V shed 5 bases and J shed 3 bases, with 10 bases lying between them. CDR1 and CDR2 (germline): SEHNR, FQNEAQ (reference sequence). CDR3 length equals 13 residues. For the CDR3, the DNA is TGTGCCAGCAGCACCACGCTAGACACTGAAGCTTTCTTT. It translates to CASSTTLDTEAFF. The full variable domain, rest sourced from reference TRBV7-9 and TRBJ1-1, is DTGVSQNPRHKITKRGQNVTFRCDPISEHNRLYWYRQTLGQGPEFLTYFQNEAQLEKSRLLSDRFSAERPKGSFSTLEIQRTEQGDSAMYLCASSTTLDTEAFFGQGTRLTVV.

This clone has only one observation. The CDR3 DNA reads as TGTGCCAGCAGTTTGGTTAAGGACAGTCCGCTTCCCCAGCATTTT. As protein: CASSLVKDSPLPQHF. V is TRBV27 and J is TRBJ1-5, with D perhaps TRBD1 (6 bases). The V gene lost 3 bases and the J gene lost 10 bases, with 19 bases spanning the gap. Germline CDR1 reads MNHEY; CDR2 reads SMNVEV (reference sequence). This CDR3 is built from 15 residues.

The chain is built from TRBV6-5 and TRBJ1-4; TRBD1 agrees at 8 bases. This CDR3 region has 14 residues. V lost 9 bases to trimming and J lost 3 bases; unmatched junction nucleotides: 6. Germline V gene sequence: CDR1 MNHEY, CDR2 SVGAGI. The CDR3 sequence is CASRRDRPNEKLFF. In DNA form, the CDR3 reads TGTGCCAGTCGCCGGGACAGGCCTAATGAAAAACTGTTTTTT.

The gene calls are TRBV7-8 and TRBJ2-3; a possible D gene is TRBD2 (6 bases). CDR3 size: 14 residues. Trimming pared 1 base from V and 3 bases from J, leaving 8 bases between. Germline loops: CDR1 SGHVS, CDR2 FQNEAQ. As DNA, the CDR3 is TGTGCCAGCAGCTTAGTTAGCGGAACAGATACGCAGTATTTT. This gives the protein CASSLVSGTDTQYF.

This chain uses TRBV4-3 with TRBJ2-7, with TRBD2 matching 7 bases. This CDR3 region has 15 residues. Germline V CDR1 and CDR2: LGHNA, YSLEER. With 0 bases clipped from V and 3 bases from J, the junction kept 5 bases outside the gene matches. CDR3 protein: CASSQDMGGNYEQYF. DNA for the CDR3: TGCGCCAGCAGCCAAGATATGGGGGGGAACTACGAGCAGTACTTC.

V is TRBV29-1 and J is TRBJ1-1, with D tentatively TRBD1 (6 bases). The V end lost 3 bases, the J end lost 7 bases, and 12 bases lay between the germline ends. The CDR3 extends over 12 amino acids. CDR1 and CDR2 from the germline V gene are SQVTM and ANQGSEA. The CDR3 DNA follows: TGCAGCGTTGACGCAGGGGAGTATGAAGCTTTCTTT. It is translated as CSVDAGEYEAFF.

The chain joins TRBV18 to TRBJ2-1; a possible D gene is TRBD1 (8 bases). V lost 0 bases and J lost 8, with 20 bases in between. The CDR3 covers 17 residues. In germline, CDR1 is KGHSH, CDR2 LQKENI. In DNA form, the CDR3 reads TGTGCCAGCTCACCACCAAAGGGCAGGACAGGGAGGGATGAGCAGTTCTTC. Translated, it gives CASSPPKGRTGRDEQFF.

The J gene is TRBJ2-2, the V gene TRBV28; the match to TRBD2 covers 11 bases. Trimming took 3 bases from V and 1 from J; bases not matched to a gene: 4. Germline lookup yields CDR1 MDHEN and CDR2 SYDVKM. This CDR3 is 17 amino acids long. CDR3 DNA sequence: TGTGCCAGCAGTTTCCGACTAGCGGGGATGAACACCGGGGAGCTGTTTTTT. Protein: CASSFRLAGMNTGELFF. The full variable domain, rest sourced from reference TRBV28 and TRBJ2-2, is DVKVTQSSRYLVKRTGEKVFLECVQDMDHENMFWYRQDPGLGLRLIYFSYDVKMKEKGDIPEGYSVSREKKERFSLILESASTNQTSMYLCASSFRLAGMNTGELFFGEGSRLTVL.

The chain employs TRBV4-2 and TRBJ2-1, with D uncertain. Trimming took 0 bases from V and 5 from J, leaving 11 bases between them. There are 15 residues in the CDR3. CDR1 and CDR2 (germline): LGHNA, YNFKEQ. The chain's CDR3 is CASSQESAGNNEQFF. DNA of the CDR3: TGTGCCAGCAGCCAAGAGTCGGCAGGTAACAATGAGCAGTTCTTC.

The rearrangement joins TRBV13 to TRBJ2-1, with D maybe TRBD1 (5 bases). The CDR3 loop spans 15 amino acids. V dropped 4 bases and J dropped 10 bases, with 20 bases sitting between them. Germline-derived CDR1 and CDR2 are PRHDT and FYEKMQ (reference sequence). The chain's CDR3 is CASSYSLPVNREQFF. For the CDR3, the DNA is TGTGCCAGCAGCTATTCCCTGCCAGTTAACAGGGAGCAGTTCTTC.

This sequence joins TRBV18 and TRBJ1-3, with D maybe TRBD1 (5 bases). This CDR3 is built from 17 residues. The germline V gene has CDR1 KGHSH and CDR2 LQKENI. V shed 0 bases and J shed 0 bases, with 12 bases lying between them. The CDR3, as DNA: TGTGCCAGCTCACCACCCAGGGCAGGGAGCTCTGGAAACACCATATATTTT. Translating it yields CASSPPRAGSSGNTIYF.

The V and J genes are TRBV6-6 and TRBJ1-2, with D unclear. Germline assignment: CDR1 MNHNY and CDR2 SVGAGI (reference sequence). The V end lost 5 bases, the J end lost 1 base, and 8 bases lay between the germline ends. CDR3 size: 13 residues. The CDR3, as DNA: TGTGCCAGCAGTCCCGCCCTTAACTATGGCTACACCTTC. This codes for CASSPALNYGYTF.

The chain couples TRBV4-3 to TRBJ2-2; no reliable D call. Germline values: CDR1 LGHNA, CDR2 YSLEER. CDR3 length: 14 residues. V was shortened by 0 bases and J by 6 bases, with 8 bases between the two germline ends. CDR3 sequence (DNA): TGCGCCAGCAGCCAAGAGCACTTTGCCGGGGAGCTGTTTTTT. It codes for CASSQEHFAGELFF.

The count of this clone is one. V and J are TRBV7-3 and TRBJ2-2; D is possibly TRBD2 (6 bases). CDR3 length: 16 amino acids. The germline V gene encodes CDR1 SGHTA and CDR2 FQGTGA. Trimming stripped 7 bases from V and 3 bases from J, with 18 bases between. The CDR3 reads CASTKRRAEYTGELFF. The CDR3 region has the DNA TGTGCCAGCACTAAAAGGAGGGCAGAGTACACCGGGGAGCTGTTTTTT.